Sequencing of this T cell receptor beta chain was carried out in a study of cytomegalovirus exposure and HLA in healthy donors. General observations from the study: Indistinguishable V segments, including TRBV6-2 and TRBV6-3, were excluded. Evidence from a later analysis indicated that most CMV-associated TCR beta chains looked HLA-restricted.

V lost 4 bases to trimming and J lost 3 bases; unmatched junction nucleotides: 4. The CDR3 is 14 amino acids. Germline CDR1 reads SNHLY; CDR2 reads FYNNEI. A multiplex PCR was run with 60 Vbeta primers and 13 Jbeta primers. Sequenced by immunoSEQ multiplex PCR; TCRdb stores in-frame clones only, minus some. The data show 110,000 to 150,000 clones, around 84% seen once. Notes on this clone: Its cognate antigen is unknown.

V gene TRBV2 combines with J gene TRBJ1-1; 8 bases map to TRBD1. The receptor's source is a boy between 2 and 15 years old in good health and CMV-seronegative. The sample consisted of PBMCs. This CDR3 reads CASSAQGADTEAFF. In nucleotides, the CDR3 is TGTGCCAGCAGTGCCCAGGGGGCGGACACTGAAGCTTTCTTT.